This T cell receptor (beta chain) derives from a study of blood T cell repertoires in COVID-19. Study-wide context: Italy, Spain and the United States were the sources of the convalescent and acute COVID-19 samples. In each case, the material was cDNA or gDNA derived from T cells, B-cell-depleted T cells, or PBMCs.

Here immunoSEQ multiplex PCR was the method, and the copy in TCRdb shows in-frame clones only, minus some. The sample has a few hundred thousand clones; 70% to 90% are singletons. In Cohort 3, a recovered donor had either two negative PCRs, clearance, or symptom resolution. This CDR3 contains 13 residues. Between the trimmed V and J ends, which lost 6 bases and 9 bases, there was a span of 17 bases. Germline values: CDR1 MNHNY, CDR2 SVGAGI (reference sequence). The origin of this receptor is a man aged 25 to 40 who had recovered from COVID-19. Source material: PBMCs or T cells enriched from blood (not recorded which). This rearrangement joins TRBV6-6 to TRBJ1-2, with D perhaps TRBD1 (6 bases). The CDR3 sequence is CASSSGQRYSYTF. CDR3 in DNA: TGTGCCAGCAGCTCGGGACAAAGGTATAGCTACACCTTC.